What follows are 5 T cell receptor beta chains derived from one specimen sequenced in a study of long-term antiretroviral therapy in people with HIV. Assay version v3.0 of immunoSEQ was used, and it was run at survey level. Assay used: immunoSEQ multiplex PCR; TCRdb lists only in-frame clones, some missing. The repertoire has roughly 18,000 clones, roughly nine tenths of them found once; the top ten carry more than 7%. The sequencing here drew on unsorted PBMCs, taken 4.2 years after starting antiretroviral therapy. These receptors were taken from a man aged 45 to 65 with HIV.

The DNA for the CDR3 is TGTGCCTGGAGTCAAAAAGGGTGGGGGTACCAGCCCCAGCATTTT. It specifies CAWSQKGWGYQPQHF. The V call is TRBV30, the J call TRBJ1-5; D is possibly TRBD1 (5 bases). Germline V gene data show CDR1 as GTSNPN and CDR2 as SVGIG (reference sequence). V was trimmed by 2 bases and J by 7 bases, leaving 18 bases between them. The CDR3 runs to 15 residues.

The rearrangement links TRBV30 to TRBJ1-5; D is unresolved. The germline V and J ends were trimmed by 0 bases and 6 bases, with 12 bases remaining between them. CDR3 size: 14 residues. CDR1 and CDR2 (germline): GTSNPN, SVGIG (reference sequence). The CDR3 loop reads CAWSVATLGQPQHF. The CDR3 bases are TGTGCCTGGAGTGTTGCCACCTTGGGTCAGCCCCAGCATTTT.

The chain has TRBV23-1 and TRBJ1-1; TRBD1 agrees at 9 bases. TRBV23-1 is annotated as an ORF whose role is uncertain. The J segment lost 3 bases and the V segment lost 5 bases, leaving 7 bases of the junction unmatched. The CDR3 consists of 15 residues. For the CDR3, the DNA is TGCGCCAGCAGTTCAAAGACAGGGGGGGACACTGAAGCTTTCTTT. It is translated as CASSSKTGGDTEAFF.

The V gene is TRBV4-3, the J gene TRBJ2-3; 7 positions match TRBD2. Per the germline V gene, CDR1 is LGHNA and CDR2 is YSLEER. V shed 0 bases and J 6 bases; nucleotides not matched to a gene: 3. There are 14 residues in the CDR3. The CDR3 nucleotides are TGCGCCAGCAGCCAAGATAGAGCGGGGGATACGCAGTATTTT. As protein: CASSQDRAGDTQYF.

This chain joins TRBV9 and TRBJ1-2; tentatively, D is TRBD1 (5 bases). The CDR3 totals 16 residues. The germline CDR1 and CDR2 sequences are SGDLS and YYNGEE. The ends were cut back, 3 bases at V and 6 bases at J, with 21 bases in the middle. Here the CDR3 reads CASSARPGADTNGYTF. CDR3 in DNA: TGTGCCAGCAGCGCGCGCCCCGGGGCAGACACTAATGGCTACACCTTC.